These T cell receptor beta chains were read from a single sample in a study of Graves' ophthalmopathy and Graves' hyperthyroidism. TCRdb re-called the multiplex PCR reads through MiXCR, storing one row per CDR3 protein. Of approximately 41,000 distinct CDR3 sequences in the sample, 40% to 65% were seen once. Sequencing used peripheral blood. These receptors came from an adult man with Graves' ophthalmopathy. Each CDR3 is given with its conserved first and last residue. The D gene is left open where the match is weak. The size field is filled for only some rows; it gives once, few, many or a size class.

J gene	D gene	clone size	V gene	CDR3 length	CDR3 DNA	CDR3 protein
TRBJ2-7	TRBD1	.	TRBV2	16	TGTACCAGCAGGGGAACCCGGACAGGGGGCCTCTACGAGCAGTACTTC	CTSRGTRTGGLYEQYF
TRBJ2-7	.	.	TRBV10-3	12	TGTGCCAGCATCGGCGGAAGGAGCGAGCAGTACTTC	CASIGGRSEQYF
TRBJ2-5	TRBD1	many	TRBV12-3/TRBV12-4	16	TGTGCCAGCAGTTTCTCACCGACAGGGGTTAGAGAGACCCAGTACTTC	CASSFSPTGVRETQYF
TRBJ2-3	TRBD2	many	TRBV10-3	13	TGTGCCTCGCATAGCGGGGCAGAAGATACGCAGTATTTT	CASHSGAEDTQYF
TRBJ1-1	.	.	TRBV7-3	16	TGTGCCAGCAGCTTAGACGGGACACAGCCGTTCTCTGAAGCTTTCTTT	CASSLDGTQPFSEAFF
TRBJ2-1	TRBD2	.	TRBV15	14	TGTGCAACCAGGTGGCTAGCGGAGAACAATGAGCAGTTCTTC	CATRWLAENNEQFF
TRBJ2-3	TRBD1	.	TRBV4-2	16	TGTGCCAGCAGCCAAGGGCTCGGACAGGAGAAAGATACGCAGTATTTT	CASSQGLGQEKDTQYF
TRBJ2-7	TRBD2	.	TRBV20-1	13	TGCAGTCGGGCGGGAGGGGATAGTGGCGAGCAGTACTTC	CSRAGGDSGEQYF
TRBJ2-2	.	few	TRBV7-2	14	TGTGCCAGCAGACCTACCCCGGGGGAACGGGAGCTGTTTTTT	CASRPTPGERELFF
TRBJ1-5	.	.	TRBV20-1	14	TGCAGTGCCAGCGTGGGGGCGAGCAATCAGCCCCAGCATTTT	CSASVGASNQPQHF
TRBJ1-1	.	.	TRBV7-9	15	TGTGCCAGCAGCTCATCGCACGGACAAATCACTGAAGCTTTCTTT	CASSSSHGQITEAFF
TRBJ2-7	TRBD2	.	TRBV5-4	15	TGTGCCAGCAGCCGGAGACTAGCGGGGACCTACGAGCAGTACTTC	CASSRRLAGTYEQYF
TRBJ1-2	.	.	TRBV10-2	13	TGCGCCAGCAGTGAGTCAGGGTCCTATGGCTACACCTTC	CASSESGSYGYTF
TRBJ1-1	.	many	TRBV9	14	TGTGCCAGCAGCCCCCGACCCGGTGTCACTGAAGCTTTCTTT	CASSPRPGVTEAFF
TRBJ1-5	.	.	TRBV7-9	14	TGTGCCAGCAGCGACGGGGACGGCAACCAGCCCCAGCATTTT	CASSDGDGNQPQHF